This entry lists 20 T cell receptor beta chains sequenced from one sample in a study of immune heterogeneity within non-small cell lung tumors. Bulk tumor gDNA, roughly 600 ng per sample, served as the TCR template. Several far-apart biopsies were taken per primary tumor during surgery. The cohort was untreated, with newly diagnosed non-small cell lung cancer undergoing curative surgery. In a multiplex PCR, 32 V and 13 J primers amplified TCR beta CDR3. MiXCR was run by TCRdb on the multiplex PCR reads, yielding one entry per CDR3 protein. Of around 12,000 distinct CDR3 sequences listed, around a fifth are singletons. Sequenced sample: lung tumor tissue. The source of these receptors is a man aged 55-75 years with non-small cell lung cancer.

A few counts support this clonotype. The CDR3 DNA reads TGTGCCAGTAGTCAAGGAGGGGGCCCAGATACGCAGTATTTT. It is translated as CASSQGGGPDTQYF. The chain couples TRBV19 to TRBJ2-3, with D perhaps TRBD1 (7 bases). Germline lookup yields CDR1 LNHDA and CDR2 SQIVND (reference sequence). The ends were cut back, 5 bases at V and 4 bases at J, with 13 bases in the middle. CDR3 length: 14 residues.

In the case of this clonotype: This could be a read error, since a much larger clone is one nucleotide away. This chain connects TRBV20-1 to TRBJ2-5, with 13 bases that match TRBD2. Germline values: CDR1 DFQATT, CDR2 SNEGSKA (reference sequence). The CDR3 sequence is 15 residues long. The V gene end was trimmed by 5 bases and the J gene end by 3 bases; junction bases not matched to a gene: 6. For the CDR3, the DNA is TGCAGTGCTGGACTAGCGGGAGTGATAGAAGAGACCCAGTACTTC. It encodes CSAGLAGVIEETQYF.

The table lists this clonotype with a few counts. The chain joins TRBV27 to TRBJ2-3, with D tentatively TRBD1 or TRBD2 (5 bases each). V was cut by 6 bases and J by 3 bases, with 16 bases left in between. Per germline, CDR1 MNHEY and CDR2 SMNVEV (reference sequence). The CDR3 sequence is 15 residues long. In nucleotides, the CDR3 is TGTGCCAGCAGCCGGGACCGACTCGAAACAGATACGCAGTATTTT. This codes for CASSRDRLETDTQYF.

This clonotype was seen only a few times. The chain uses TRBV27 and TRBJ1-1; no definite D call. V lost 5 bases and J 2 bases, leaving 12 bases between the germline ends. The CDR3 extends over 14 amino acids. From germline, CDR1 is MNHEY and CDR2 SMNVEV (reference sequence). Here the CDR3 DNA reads TGTGCCAGCAGTCTTGACTGGGTAAACACTGAAGCTTTCTTT. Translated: CASSLDWVNTEAFF.

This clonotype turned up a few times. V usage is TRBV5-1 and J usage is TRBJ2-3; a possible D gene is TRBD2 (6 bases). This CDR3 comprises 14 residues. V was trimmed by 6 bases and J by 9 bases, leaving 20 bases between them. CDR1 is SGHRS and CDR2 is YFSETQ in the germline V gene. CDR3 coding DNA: TGCGCCAGCACCGCACGGGAGAGGATGGGGACGCAGTATTTT. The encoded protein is CASTARERMGTQYF.

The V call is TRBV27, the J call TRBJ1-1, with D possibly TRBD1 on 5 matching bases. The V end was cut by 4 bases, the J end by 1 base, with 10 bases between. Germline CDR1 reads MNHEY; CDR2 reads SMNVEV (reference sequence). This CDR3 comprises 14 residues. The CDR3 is CASSYQGPNTEAFF. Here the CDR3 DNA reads TGTGCCAGCAGTTACCAGGGTCCGAACACTGAAGCTTTCTTT.

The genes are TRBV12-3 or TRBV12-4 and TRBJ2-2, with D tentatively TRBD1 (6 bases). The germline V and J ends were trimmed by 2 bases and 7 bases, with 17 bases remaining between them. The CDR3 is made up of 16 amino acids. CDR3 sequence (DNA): TGTGCCAGCAGTTTACTCCCGAACAGGGTTGGCGGGGAGCTGTTTTTT. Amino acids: CASSLLPNRVGGELFF.

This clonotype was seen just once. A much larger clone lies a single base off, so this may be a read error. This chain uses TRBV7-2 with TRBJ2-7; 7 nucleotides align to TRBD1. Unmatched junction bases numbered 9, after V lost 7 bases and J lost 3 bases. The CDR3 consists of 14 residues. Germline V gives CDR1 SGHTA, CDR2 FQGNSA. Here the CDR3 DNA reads TGTGCCAGCAACGAACAGGGGATGGACTACGAGCAGTACTTC. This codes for CASNEQGMDYEQYF.

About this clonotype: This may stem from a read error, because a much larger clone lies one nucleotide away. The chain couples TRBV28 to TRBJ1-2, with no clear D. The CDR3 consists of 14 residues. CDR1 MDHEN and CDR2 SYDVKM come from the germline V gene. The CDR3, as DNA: TGTGCCAGAAGTTTACCCCGACGGGTCTATGGCTACACCTTC. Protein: CARSLPRRVYGYTF.

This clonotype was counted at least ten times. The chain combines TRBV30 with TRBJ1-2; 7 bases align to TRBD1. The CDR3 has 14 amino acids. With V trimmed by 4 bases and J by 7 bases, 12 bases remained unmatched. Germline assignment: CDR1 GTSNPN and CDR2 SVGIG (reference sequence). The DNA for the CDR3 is TGTGCCTGGACGTCAGGGGGACGGCTGAGTGGCTACACCTTC. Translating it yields CAWTSGGRLSGYTF.

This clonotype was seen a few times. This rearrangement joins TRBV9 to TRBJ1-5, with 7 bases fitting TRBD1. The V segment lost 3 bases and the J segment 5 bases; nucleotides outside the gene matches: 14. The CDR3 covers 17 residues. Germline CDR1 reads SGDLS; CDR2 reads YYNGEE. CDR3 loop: CASSGGPAGGSDQPQHF. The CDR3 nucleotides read TGTGCCAGCAGCGGAGGTCCGGCAGGGGGATCAGATCAGCCCCAGCATTTT.

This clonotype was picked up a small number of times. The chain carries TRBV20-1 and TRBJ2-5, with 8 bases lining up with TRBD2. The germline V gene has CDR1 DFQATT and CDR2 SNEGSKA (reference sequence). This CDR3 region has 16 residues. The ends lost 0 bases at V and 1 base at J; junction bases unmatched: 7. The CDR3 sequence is CSARDALAGRQETQYF. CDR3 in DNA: TGCAGTGCTAGAGATGCTCTAGCGGGTCGCCAAGAGACCCAGTACTTC.

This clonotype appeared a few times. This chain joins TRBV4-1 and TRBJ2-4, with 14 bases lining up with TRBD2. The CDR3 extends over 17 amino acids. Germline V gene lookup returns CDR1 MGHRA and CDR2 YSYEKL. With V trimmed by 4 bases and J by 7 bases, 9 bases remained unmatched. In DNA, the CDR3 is TGCGCCAGCAGCCCGTCGCGGACTAGCGGGGGGCCGAACATTCAGTACTTC. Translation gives CASSPSRTSGGPNIQYF.

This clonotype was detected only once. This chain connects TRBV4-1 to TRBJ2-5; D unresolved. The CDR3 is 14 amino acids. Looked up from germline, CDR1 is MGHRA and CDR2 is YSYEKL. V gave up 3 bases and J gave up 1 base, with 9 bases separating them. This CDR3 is CASSHPGPQETQYF. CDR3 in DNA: TGCGCCAGCAGCCACCCGGGTCCCCAAGAGACCCAGTACTTC.

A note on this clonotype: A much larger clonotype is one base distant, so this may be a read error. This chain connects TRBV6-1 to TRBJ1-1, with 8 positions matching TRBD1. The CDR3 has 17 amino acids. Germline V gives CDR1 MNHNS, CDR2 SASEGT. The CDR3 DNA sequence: TGTGCCATCAGTGACCCAGGGGGCGACTTACCGAACACTGAAGCTTTCTTT. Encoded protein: CAISDPGGDLPNTEAFF.

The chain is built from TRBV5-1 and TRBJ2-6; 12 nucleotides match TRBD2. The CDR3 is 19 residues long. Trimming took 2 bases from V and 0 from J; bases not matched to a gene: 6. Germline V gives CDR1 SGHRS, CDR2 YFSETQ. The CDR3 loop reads CASSLLAGGPSSGANVLTF. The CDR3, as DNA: TGCGCCAGCAGCTTACTAGCGGGAGGACCAAGCTCTGGGGCCAACGTCCTGACTTTC.

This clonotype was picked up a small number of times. The CDR3 DNA reads TGTGCCAGCAGCTTTTCGCAGGGAAACTACAATGAGCAGTTCTTC. This codes for CASSFSQGNYNEQFF. This chain joins TRBV13 and TRBJ2-1; TRBD1 is a possible D gene (5 bases). The CDR3 loop spans 15 amino acids. With 3 bases removed from V and 3 bases from J, the gap between germline ends came to 12 bases. Germline V gene sequence: CDR1 PRHDT, CDR2 FYEKMQ (reference sequence).

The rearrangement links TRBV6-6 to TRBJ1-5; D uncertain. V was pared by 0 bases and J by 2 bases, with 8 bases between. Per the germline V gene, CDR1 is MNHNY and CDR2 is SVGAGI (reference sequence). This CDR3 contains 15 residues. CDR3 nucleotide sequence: TGTGCCAGCAGTTACTCGGGCACAGGCAATCAGCCCCAGCATTTT. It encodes CASSYSGTGNQPQHF.

CDR3 region: CASNDRVDGGYTF. DNA for the CDR3: TGTGCCAGCAACGACCGGGTGGATGGTGGCTACACCTTC. The chain joins TRBV25-1 to TRBJ1-2; D is unresolved. V dropped 7 bases and J dropped 7 bases, with 16 bases sitting between them. Germline V gene lookup returns CDR1 MGHDK and CDR2 SYGVNS. The CDR3 has 13 residues.

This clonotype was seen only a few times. The CDR3 reads CASRTPTQQYF. DNA of the CDR3: TGTGCCAGTCGGACCCCGACTCAGCAGTATTTT. The chain joins TRBV19 to TRBJ2-3; D is ambiguous. V was clipped by 8 bases and J by 11 bases, with 14 bases between them. Germline loops: CDR1 LNHDA, CDR2 SQIVND (reference sequence). The CDR3 totals 11 residues.